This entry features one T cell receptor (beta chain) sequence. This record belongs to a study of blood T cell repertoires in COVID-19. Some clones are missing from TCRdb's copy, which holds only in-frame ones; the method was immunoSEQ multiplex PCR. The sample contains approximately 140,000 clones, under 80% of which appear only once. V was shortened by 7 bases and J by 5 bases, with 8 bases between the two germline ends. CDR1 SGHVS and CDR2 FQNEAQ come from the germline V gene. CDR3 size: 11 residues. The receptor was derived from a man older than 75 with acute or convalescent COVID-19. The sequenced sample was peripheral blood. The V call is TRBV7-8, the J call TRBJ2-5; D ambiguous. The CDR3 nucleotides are TGTGCCAGCACTATGAGGGAGACCCAGTACTTC. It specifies CASTMRETQYF. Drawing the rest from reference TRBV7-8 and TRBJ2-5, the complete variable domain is GAGVSQSPRYKVAKRGQDVALRCDPISGHVSLFWYQQALGQGPEFLTYFQNEAQLDKSGLPSDRFFAERPEGSVSTLKIQRTQQEDSAVYLCASTMRETQYFGPGTRLLVL.